A single sample gave rise to the 13 T cell receptor beta chains below, sequenced in a study of blood T cells in healthy people across ages. The authors ran a second PCR of about 6 to 11 cycles using a sample-barcoded 5' primer and a J-beta primer mix. One entry per CDR3 protein, called by TCRdb with MiXCR from the 5' RACE reads. The table lists 1,800,000 or so distinct CDR3 sequences, about two fifths of them singletons. Sequencing was performed on blood. The origin of the receptors is a human donor in good health.

This rearrangement joins TRBV7-2 to TRBJ2-7; D perhaps matches TRBD2 (5 bases). The CDR3 loop spans 16 amino acids. Germline V gene lookup returns CDR1 SGHTA and CDR2 FQGNSA. Trimming removed 5 bases at V and 1 base at J, with 18 bases between. Here the CDR3 reads CASSPNGGGISYEQYF. The CDR3 region has the DNA TGTGCCAGCAGCCCCAACGGCGGAGGCATTTCCTACGAGCAGTACTTC.

The CDR3 nucleotides read TGTGCCAGCAGGACCAGGGGGGATAATTCACCCCTCCACTTT. This translates into CASRTRGDNSPLHF. The gene calls are TRBV6-5 and TRBJ1-6; 7 nucleotides align to TRBD1. Unmatched junction bases numbered 4, after V lost 6 bases and J lost 5 bases. Per the germline V gene, CDR1 is MNHEY and CDR2 is SVGAGI. This CDR3 has 14 amino acids.

Only one count was recorded for this clonotype. This chain links TRBV20-1 with TRBJ1-1; 10 bases are a match to TRBD1. With V trimmed by 8 bases and J by 4 bases, 7 bases remained unmatched. This CDR3 spans 13 amino acids. The germline gives CDR1 DFQATT, CDR2 SNEGSKA (reference sequence). CDR3 region: CSPSRDRGTEAFF. DNA of the CDR3: TGCAGTCCGAGTCGGGACAGGGGCACTGAAGCTTTCTTT.

This chain links TRBV24-1 with TRBJ2-7; D gene uncertain. The end of the DNA aligns better with TRBJ2-1, so the J call may be wrong. Germline loops: CDR1 KGHDR, CDR2 SFDVKD. The CDR3 covers 13 residues. CDR3 region: CATSGPLWNEQFF. CDR3 nucleotide sequence: TGTGCCACCAGTGGGCCCCTGTGGAATGAGCAGTTCTTC.

The rearrangement joins TRBV5-1 to TRBJ2-4; TRBD1 is a possible D gene (6 bases). The J call may be incorrect, as the DNA end agrees better with TRBJ2-7. Germline assignment: CDR1 SGHRS and CDR2 YFSETQ. The CDR3 runs 16 residues. In DNA, the CDR3 is TGCGCCAGCAGCTTGGGGCAGGACAGTAACTCCTACGAGCAGTACTTC. It codes for CASSLGQDSNSYEQYF.

The chain recombines TRBV30 with TRBJ1-1, with no clear D. Germline-derived CDR1 and CDR2 are GTSNPN and SVGIG (reference sequence). This CDR3 contains 15 residues. Deletions cut 0 bases from V and 4 bases from J, with 15 bases between. The CDR3 protein is CAWSVQTIPSTEAFF. For the CDR3, the DNA is TGTGCCTGGAGTGTGCAGACGATACCGAGCACTGAAGCTTTCTTT.

This sequence joins TRBV20-1 and TRBJ2-5; possible D gene TRBD1, 6 bases. CDR3 length equals 13 residues. V lost 4 bases and J lost 5, with 14 bases in between. CDR1 is DFQATT and CDR2 is SNEGSKA in the germline V gene (reference sequence). The CDR3 coding sequence is TGCAGTGCTAAAATTACAGGGTGGGAGACCCAGTACTTC. This translates into CSAKITGWETQYF.

The CDR3 region has the DNA TGTGCCAGCAGACAGGCAGGTACCTACGAGCAGTTCTTC. The encoded protein is CASRQAGTYEQFF. The chain joins TRBV6-5 to TRBJ2-1; maybe TRBD1 (5 bases). This CDR3 comprises 13 residues. Trimming cost V 6 bases and J 10 bases, with 16 bases left between them. From germline, CDR1 is MNHEY and CDR2 SVGAGI.

This clonotype appeared once. This chain uses TRBV7-8 with TRBJ2-3; the D is unclear. This CDR3 has 12 amino acids. From germline, CDR1 is SGHVS and CDR2 FQNEAQ. Trimming cost V 5 bases and J 7 bases, with 10 bases left between them. CDR3 residues: CASSQNVNTQYF. Here the CDR3 DNA reads TGTGCCAGCAGCCAGAATGTAAATACGCAGTATTTT.

This clonotype has more than one count but fewer than ten. J is TRBJ2-5 and V is TRBV5-1; 7 nucleotides align to TRBD1. V shed 4 bases and J 5 bases; nucleotides not matched to a gene: 11. Germline V gene lookup returns CDR1 SGHRS and CDR2 YFSETQ. This CDR3 has 15 residues. The CDR3 DNA sequence: TGCGCCAGCAGCCCGAACCCCGGGACAGCGGAGACCCAGTACTTC. This codes for CASSPNPGTAETQYF.

This clonotype was seen at least ten times. The chain has TRBV15 and TRBJ2-1; possibly TRBD2 for D (5 bases). The germline V gene encodes CDR1 LNHNV and CDR2 YYDKDF (reference sequence). Trimming took 3 bases from V and 8 from J, leaving 11 bases between them. The CDR3 has 13 amino acids. The CDR3 protein is CATSSLLGDEQFF. DNA for the CDR3: TGTGCCACCAGCAGTCTCCTCGGGGATGAGCAGTTCTTC.

This clonotype was observed many times. The CDR3 loop reads CSQPGLAKNIQYF. CDR3 coding DNA: TGCAGCCAGCCGGGCCTCGCCAAAAACATTCAGTACTTC. The J gene is TRBJ2-4, the V gene TRBV20-1, with unresolved D. The CDR3 consists of 13 residues. In germline, CDR1 is DFQATT, CDR2 SNEGSKA (reference sequence).

The table lists this clonotype with a few counts. The chain has TRBV29-1 and TRBJ1-4; 7 nucleotides match TRBD1. Germline CDR1 reads SQVTM; CDR2 reads ANQGSEA. The trim removed 6 bases at V and 3 bases at J, leaving 4 bases unmatched. CDR3 size: 13 residues. The CDR3 region is CSVLTGSNEKLFF. The CDR3 nucleotides read TGCAGCGTGTTGACAGGGTCTAATGAAAAACTGTTTTTT.